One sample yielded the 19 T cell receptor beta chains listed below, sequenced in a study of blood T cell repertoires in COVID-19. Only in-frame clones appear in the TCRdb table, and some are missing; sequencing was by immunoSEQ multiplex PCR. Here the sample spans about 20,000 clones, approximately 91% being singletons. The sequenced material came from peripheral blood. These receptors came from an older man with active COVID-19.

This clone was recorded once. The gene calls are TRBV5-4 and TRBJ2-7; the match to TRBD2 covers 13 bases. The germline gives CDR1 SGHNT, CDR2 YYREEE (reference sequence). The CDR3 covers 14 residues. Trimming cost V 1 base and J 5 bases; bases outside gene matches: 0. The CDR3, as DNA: TGTGCCAGCAGCTTGACTAGCGGGAGGGACGAGCAGTACTTC. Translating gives CASSLTSGRDEQYF. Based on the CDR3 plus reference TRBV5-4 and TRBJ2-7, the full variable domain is ETGVTQSPTHLIKTRGQQVTLRCSSQSGHNTVSWYQQALGQGPQFIFQYYREEENGRGNFPPRFSGLQFPNYSSELNVNALELDDSALYLCASSLTSGRDEQYFGPGTRLTVT.

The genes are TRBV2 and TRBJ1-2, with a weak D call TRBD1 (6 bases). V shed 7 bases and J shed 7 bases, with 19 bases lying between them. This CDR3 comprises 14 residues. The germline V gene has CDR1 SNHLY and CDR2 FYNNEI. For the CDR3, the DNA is TGTGCCAGCAAGTTGGAAGGGGCAGGGGCTGGCTACACCTTC. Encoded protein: CASKLEGAGAGYTF.

Written as DNA, the CDR3 is TGCGCCAGCAGCCTACAGCCTGGAGGCGAAGCTTTCTTT. This sequence encodes CASSLQPGGEAFF. The V and J genes are TRBV4-1 and TRBJ1-1, with D unclear. With 4 bases removed from V and 8 bases from J, the gap between germline ends came to 14 bases. This CDR3 spans 13 amino acids. The germline V gene encodes CDR1 MGHRA and CDR2 YSYEKL.

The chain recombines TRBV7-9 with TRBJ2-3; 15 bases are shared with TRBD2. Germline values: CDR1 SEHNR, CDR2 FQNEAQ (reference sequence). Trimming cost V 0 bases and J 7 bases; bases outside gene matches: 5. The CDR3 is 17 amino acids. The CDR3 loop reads CASSLAIGTSGGNTQYF. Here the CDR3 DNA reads TGTGCCAGCAGCTTAGCGATCGGGACTAGCGGGGGGAATACGCAGTATTTT.

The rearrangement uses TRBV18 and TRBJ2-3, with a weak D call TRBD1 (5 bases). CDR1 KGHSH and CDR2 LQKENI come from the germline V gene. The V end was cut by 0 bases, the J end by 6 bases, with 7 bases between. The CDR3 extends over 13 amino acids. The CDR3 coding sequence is TGTGCCAGCTCACCACCGGCAGGGGATACGCAGTATTTT. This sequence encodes CASSPPAGDTQYF.

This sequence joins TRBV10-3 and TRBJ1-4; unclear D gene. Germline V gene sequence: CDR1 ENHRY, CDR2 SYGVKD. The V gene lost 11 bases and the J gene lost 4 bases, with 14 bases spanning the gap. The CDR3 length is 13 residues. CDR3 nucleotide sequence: TGTGCCTCCCGAGGGCGGGATAATGAAAAACTGTTTTTT. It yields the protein CASRGRDNEKLFF.

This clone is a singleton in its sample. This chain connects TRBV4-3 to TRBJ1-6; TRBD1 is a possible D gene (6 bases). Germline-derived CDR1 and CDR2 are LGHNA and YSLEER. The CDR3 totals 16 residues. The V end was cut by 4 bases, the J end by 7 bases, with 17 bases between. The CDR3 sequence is CASSPAWGQDNSPLHF. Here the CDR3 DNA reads TGCGCCAGCAGCCCTGCGTGGGGACAAGACAATTCACCCCTCCACTTT.

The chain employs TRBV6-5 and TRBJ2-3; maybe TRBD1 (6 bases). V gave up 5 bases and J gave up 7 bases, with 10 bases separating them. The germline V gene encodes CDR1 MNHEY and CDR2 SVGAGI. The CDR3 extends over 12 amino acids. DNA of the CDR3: TGTGCCAGCAGTCGCACAGGGAATACGCAGTATTTT. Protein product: CASSRTGNTQYF.

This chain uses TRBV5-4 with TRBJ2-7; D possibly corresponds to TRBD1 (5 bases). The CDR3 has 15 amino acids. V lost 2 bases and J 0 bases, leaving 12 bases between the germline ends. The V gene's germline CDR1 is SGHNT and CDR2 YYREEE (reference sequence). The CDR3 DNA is TGTGCCAGCAGCTTTTCAGGGTCAAGCTCCTACGAGCAGTACTTC. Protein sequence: CASSFSGSSSYEQYF. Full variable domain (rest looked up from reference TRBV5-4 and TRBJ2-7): ETGVTQSPTHLIKTRGQQVTLRCSSQSGHNTVSWYQQALGQGPQFIFQYYREEENGRGNFPPRFSGLQFPNYSSELNVNALELDDSALYLCASSFSGSSSYEQYFGPGTRLTVT.

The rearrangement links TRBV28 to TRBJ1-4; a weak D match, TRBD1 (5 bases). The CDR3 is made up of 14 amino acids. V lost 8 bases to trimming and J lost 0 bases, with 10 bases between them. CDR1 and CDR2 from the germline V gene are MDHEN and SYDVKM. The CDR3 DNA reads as TGTGCCAGCGGGGGAGGTACAACTAATGAAAAACTGTTTTTT. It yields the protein CASGGGTTNEKLFF.

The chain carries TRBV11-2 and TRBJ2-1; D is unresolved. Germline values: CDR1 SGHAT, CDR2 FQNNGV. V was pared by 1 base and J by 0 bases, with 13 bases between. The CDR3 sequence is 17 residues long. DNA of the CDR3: TGTGCCAGCAGCTTAGTCGGCGGCCCGAGCTCCTACAATGAGCAGTTCTTC. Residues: CASSLVGGPSSYNEQFF.

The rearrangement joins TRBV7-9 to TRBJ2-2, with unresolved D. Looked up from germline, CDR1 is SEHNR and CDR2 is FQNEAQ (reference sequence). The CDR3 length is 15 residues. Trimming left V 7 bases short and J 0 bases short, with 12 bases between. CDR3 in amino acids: CASTRDNANTGELFF. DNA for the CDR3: TGTGCCAGCACCCGAGATAATGCGAACACCGGGGAGCTGTTTTTT.

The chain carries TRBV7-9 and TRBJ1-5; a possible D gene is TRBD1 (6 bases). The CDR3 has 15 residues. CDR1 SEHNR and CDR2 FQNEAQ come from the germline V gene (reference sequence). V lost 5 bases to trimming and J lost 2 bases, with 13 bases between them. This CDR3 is CASSPQGKGNQPQHF. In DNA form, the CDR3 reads TGTGCCAGCAGCCCACAGGGAAAAGGCAATCAGCCCCAGCATTTT.

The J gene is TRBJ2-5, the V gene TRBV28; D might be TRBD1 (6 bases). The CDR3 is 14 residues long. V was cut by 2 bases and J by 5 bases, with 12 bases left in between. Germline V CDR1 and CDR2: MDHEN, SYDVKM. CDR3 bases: TGTGCCAGCAGTTTACTCGGCAGGGGCGAGACCCAGTACTTC. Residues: CASSLLGRGETQYF.

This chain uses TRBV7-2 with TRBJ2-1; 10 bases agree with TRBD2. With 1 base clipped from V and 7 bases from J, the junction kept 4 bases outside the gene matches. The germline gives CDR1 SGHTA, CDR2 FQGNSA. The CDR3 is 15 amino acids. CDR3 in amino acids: CASSLVAGGFNEQFF. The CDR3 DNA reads TGTGCCAGCAGCTTAGTAGCGGGAGGATTTAATGAGCAGTTCTTC.

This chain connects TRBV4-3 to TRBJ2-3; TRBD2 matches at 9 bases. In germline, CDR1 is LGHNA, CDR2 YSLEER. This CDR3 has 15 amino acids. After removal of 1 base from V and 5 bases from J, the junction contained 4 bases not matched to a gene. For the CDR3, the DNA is TGCGCCAGCAGCCAAGCGGAAGCGGGGGGAGATACGCAGTATTTT. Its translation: CASSQAEAGGDTQYF.

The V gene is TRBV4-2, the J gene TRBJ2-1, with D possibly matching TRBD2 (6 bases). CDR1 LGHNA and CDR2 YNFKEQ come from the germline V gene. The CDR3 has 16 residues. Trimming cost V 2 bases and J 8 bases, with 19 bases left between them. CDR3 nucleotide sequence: TGTGCCAGCAGCCAATCGGCCGGGACTTCAGGTCATGAGCAGTTCTTC. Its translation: CASSQSAGTSGHEQFF.

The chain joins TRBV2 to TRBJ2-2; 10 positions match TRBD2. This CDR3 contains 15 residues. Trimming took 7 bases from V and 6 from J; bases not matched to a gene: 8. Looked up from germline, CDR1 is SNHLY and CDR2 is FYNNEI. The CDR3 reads CASTLGLAGAGELFF. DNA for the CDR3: TGTGCCAGCACCCTTGGGCTAGCGGGGGCCGGGGAGCTGTTTTTT.

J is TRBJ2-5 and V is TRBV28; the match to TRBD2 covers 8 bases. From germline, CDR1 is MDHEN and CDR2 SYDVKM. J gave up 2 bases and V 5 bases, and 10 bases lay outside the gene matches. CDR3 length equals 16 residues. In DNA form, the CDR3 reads TGTGCCAGCAGTCGGGTGGTAGCGGGAAGACAAGAGACCCAGTACTTC. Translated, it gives CASSRVVAGRQETQYF.